This T cell receptor beta chain originates from a study of T cells after posttransplantation cyclophosphamide. A marrow graft followed busulfan-fludarabine conditioning, with cyclophosphamide on days +3 and +4. Overall study findings and caveats: After PTCy, TRB diversity resembled that of CNI/methotrexate controls. Later blood repertoires were often dominated by clones from the donor CD8+ memory compartment.

Per germline, CDR1 WSHSY and CDR2 SAAADI. V lost 8 bases and J lost 1; bases outside the gene matches: 16. The CDR3 loop spans 17 amino acids. TCRdb's copy holds only in-frame clones and misses some; the assay was immunoSEQ multiplex PCR. The sample presents more than 3,000 clones, none singletons. This clone was counted many times. Its antigen is unknown. This chain links TRBV10-2 with TRBJ1-1; 7 nucleotides agree with TRBD1. The origin of this receptor is a female patient in her thirties or forties who received an allogeneic stem cell transplant from a related donor, was CMV-positive, and had no GVHD. A subset of T cells may come from the graft donor. The sequenced sample was PBMCs, obtained 84 days after allogeneic stem cell transplant with posttransplant cyclophosphamide. The CDR3 bases are TGCGCCAGCCTCCCTCCTCTCGGAAACAGGGGGAACACTGAAGCTTTCTTT. Translated: CASLPPLGNRGNTEAFF.